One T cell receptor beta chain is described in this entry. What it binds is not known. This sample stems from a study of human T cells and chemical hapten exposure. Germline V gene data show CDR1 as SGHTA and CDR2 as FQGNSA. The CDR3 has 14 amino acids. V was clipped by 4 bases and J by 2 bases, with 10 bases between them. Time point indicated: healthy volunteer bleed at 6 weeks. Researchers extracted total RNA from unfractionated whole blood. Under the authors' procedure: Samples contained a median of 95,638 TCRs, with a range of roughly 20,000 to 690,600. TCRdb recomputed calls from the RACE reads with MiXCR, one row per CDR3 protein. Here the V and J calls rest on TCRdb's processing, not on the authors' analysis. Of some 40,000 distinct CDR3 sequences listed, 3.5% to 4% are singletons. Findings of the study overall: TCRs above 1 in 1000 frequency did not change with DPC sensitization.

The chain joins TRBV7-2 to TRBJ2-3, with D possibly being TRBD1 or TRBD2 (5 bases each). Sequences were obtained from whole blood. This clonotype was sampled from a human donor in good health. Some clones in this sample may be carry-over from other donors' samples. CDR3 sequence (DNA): TGTGCCAGCAGCTGGGGGAGTTTCACAGATACGCAGTATTTT. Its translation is CASSWGSFTDTQYF.